This T cell receptor (beta chain) was found in a study of CD8 T cells in Susac syndrome. The authors reverse transcribed roughly 0.5 to 1 ug RNA with random hexamers. The immunoSEQ assay covered 54 Vbeta and 13 Jbeta segments for CDR3. One entry per CDR3 protein, called by TCRdb with MiXCR from the immunoSEQ multiplex PCR reads. Of 27,000 or so distinct CDR3 sequences in the sample, roughly 92% were seen once. The CDR3 is 14 amino acids. Germline loops: CDR1 SQVTM, CDR2 ANQGSEA. Trimming shortened V by 2 bases and J by 0 bases, and 10 bases separated the two germline ends. This clonotype originated in a human donor in good health. The rearrangement links TRBV29-1 to TRBJ1-1, with D perhaps TRBD1 (5 bases). Sample: CD8+ T cells from PBMCs. CDR3 residues: CSVERPGLNTEAFF. As DNA, the CDR3 is TGCAGCGTTGAAAGGCCAGGGTTGAACACTGAAGCTTTCTTT.